A selection of T cell receptor beta chains follows, all from one sample in a study of T cell responses to AZD1222 COVID-19 vaccine. Assay: immunoSEQ multiplex PCR; the TCRdb copy retains only in-frame clones and omits some. Here the sample spans 140,000 to 150,000 clones, approximately 88% being singletons. The sample in question was peripheral blood, obtained on day 0 of AZD1222 vaccination. The receptors were sampled from an adult in good health. CDR3s leave out the opening cysteine and the closing phenylalanine or tryptophan. Fields, in order: J gene, clone size, CDR3 length, D gene, V gene, CDR3 protein. D genes are given only for firm matches. Clone size appears in some rows only: once, few, many, or a class for an expanded clone.

TRBJ1-2,NA,13,NA,TRBV5-5,ASSSATVPYYGYT
TRBJ1-4,NA,12,NA,TRBV2,ASSGEVLNEKLF
TRBJ1-2,NA,12,NA,TRBV29-1,SVGKQGSDYGYT
TRBJ2-7,NA,10,NA,TRBV12-3/TRBV12-4,ASSPDSYEQY
TRBJ1-2,NA,13,NA,TRBV19,ASTPQGLGIYGYT
TRBJ2-6,NA,17,NA,TRBV7-3,ASSSAGPGTAGLANVLT
TRBJ2-7,NA,12,NA,TRBV18,ASSPAQGSYEQY
TRBJ2-2,NA,12,TRBD1,TRBV6-5,ASRTGTAGGELF
TRBJ2-7,NA,12,TRBD1,TRBV19,ASSETTGPYEQY
TRBJ1-1,NA,9,NA,TRBV30,ACSINTEAF
TRBJ1-1,NA,12,TRBD1,TRBV19,ASSGRGLDTEAF
TRBJ2-3,many,11,NA,TRBV7-3,ASSSPPAHTQY
TRBJ2-7,NA,21,NA,TRBV19,AAPVSFILVPGPLYGVPYEQY
TRBJ2-7,few,9,NA,TRBV6-6,ASSLQYEQY
TRBJ1-4,NA,14,NA,TRBV15,ATSRDQGRGNEKLF
TRBJ2-7,NA,13,NA,TRBV14,ASSQERAGPYEQY
TRBJ1-2,NA,10,NA,TRBV12-3/TRBV12-4,ASTKAGRDYT
TRBJ1-1,NA,12,NA,TRBV6-5,ASMLQAGNTEAF
TRBJ1-2,NA,12,TRBD1,TRBV7-8,ASSEDRGRGGYT
TRBJ2-3,NA,14,NA,TRBV29-1,SVGSLLGPITDTQY
TRBJ1-5,NA,13,NA,TRBV28,ASSLGGMGNQPQH
TRBJ1-4,NA,16,TRBD1,TRBV18,ASSPLSPTGATNEKLF
TRBJ2-2,NA,9,NA,TRBV9,ASSSRGELF
TRBJ1-4,NA,14,NA,TRBV6-2/TRBV6-3,ASSSGQRTMNEKLF
TRBJ2-7,NA,13,TRBD2,TRBV6-5,ASSPTSGALYEQY
TRBJ2-2,once,12,NA,TRBV6-2/TRBV6-3,ASSEWRDTGELF
TRBJ2-3,NA,13,TRBD1,TRBV6-5,ASSYSGQPTDTQY
TRBJ2-7,NA,14,NA,TRBV5-6,ASSLVGPLDPAEQY
TRBJ1-2,NA,12,TRBD1,TRBV7-2,ASSLRVEGAGYT
NA,NA,12,TRBD1,TRBV3-1/TRBV3-2,ASRLGTGDSIQY
TRBJ2-3,once,12,NA,TRBV3-1/TRBV3-2,ASSQDRITDTQY
TRBJ1-4,NA,15,TRBD1,TRBV13,ASSPWSIGQGNEKLF
TRBJ2-1,NA,13,TRBD2,TRBV7-3,ASSFSGGAYNEQF
TRBJ2-5,NA,13,TRBD2,TRBV14,ASSQQRGPGETQY
TRBJ2-1,once,11,NA,TRBV7-9,ASNQNAYNEQF
TRBJ1-4,NA,11,NA,TRBV2,ASKQGENEKLF
TRBJ1-2,NA,10,NA,TRBV12-3/TRBV12-4,ASSLGSYGYT
TRBJ1-1,NA,9,NA,TRBV11-2,ASSLGAEAF
TRBJ1-4,NA,13,TRBD1,TRBV7-2,ASSPYRGLGEKLF
TRBJ2-7,NA,11,NA,TRBV29-1,SVNRESSYEQY
TRBJ2-5,NA,17,TRBD2,TRBV4-1,ASSQDRGGPLMGKETQY
TRBJ1-2,NA,13,NA,TRBV14,ASSRSTVGGYGYT
TRBJ2-3,NA,11,NA,TRBV2,AKKDGGSDTQY
TRBJ1-2,NA,14,TRBD1,TRBV7-9,ASSFGGADREGGYT
TRBJ2-7,NA,13,TRBD1,TRBV13,ASSPRGQGNYEQY
TRBJ1-3,NA,12,NA,TRBV29-1,SVGDSGTGNTIY
TRBJ2-5,NA,14,NA,TRBV11-2,ASSLEYLLGQETQY
TRBJ1-3,NA,13,NA,TRBV29-1,SVVGTVFSGNTIY
TRBJ2-3,NA,12,TRBD1,TRBV28,ASSSGQATDTQY
TRBJ2-3,once,14,TRBD2,TRBV9,ASSVGTSGESDTQY
TRBJ1-2,NA,14,NA,TRBV7-9,ASSSSGITLTHGYT
TRBJ1-6,once,10,NA,TRBV7-3,ASSLNNSPLH
TRBJ2-7,NA,10,NA,TRBV6-6,ATRRGSYEQY